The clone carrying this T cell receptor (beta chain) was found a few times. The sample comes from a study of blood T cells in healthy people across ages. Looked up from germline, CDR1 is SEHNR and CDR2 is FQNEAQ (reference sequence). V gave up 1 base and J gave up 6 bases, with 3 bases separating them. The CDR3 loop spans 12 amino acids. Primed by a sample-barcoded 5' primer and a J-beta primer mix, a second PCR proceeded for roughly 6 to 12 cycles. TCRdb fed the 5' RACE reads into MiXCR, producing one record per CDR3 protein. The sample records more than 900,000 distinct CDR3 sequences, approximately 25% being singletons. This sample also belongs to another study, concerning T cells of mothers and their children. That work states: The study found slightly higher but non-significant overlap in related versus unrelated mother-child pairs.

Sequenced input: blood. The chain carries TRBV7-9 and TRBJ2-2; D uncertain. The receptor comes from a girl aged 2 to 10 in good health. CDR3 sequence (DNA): TGTGCCAGCAGCTTAGAGTCCGGGGAGCTGTTTTTT. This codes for CASSLESGELFF.